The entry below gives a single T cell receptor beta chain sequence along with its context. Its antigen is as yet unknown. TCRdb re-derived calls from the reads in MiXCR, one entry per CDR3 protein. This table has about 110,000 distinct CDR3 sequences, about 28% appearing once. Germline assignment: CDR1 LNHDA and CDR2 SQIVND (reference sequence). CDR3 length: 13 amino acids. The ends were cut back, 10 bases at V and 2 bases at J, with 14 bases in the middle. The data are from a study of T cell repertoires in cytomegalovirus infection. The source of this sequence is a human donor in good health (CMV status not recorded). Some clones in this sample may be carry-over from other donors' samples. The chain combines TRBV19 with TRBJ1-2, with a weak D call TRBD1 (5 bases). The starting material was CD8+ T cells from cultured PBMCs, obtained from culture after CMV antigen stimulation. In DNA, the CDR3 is TGTGCCACTTACTCCCCAGGGAACTATGGCTACACCTTC. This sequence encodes CATYSPGNYGYTF.